This T cell receptor (beta chain) was observed in a study of control samples from healthy donors and cancer patients. Per the germline V gene, CDR1 is SGHTS and CDR2 is YDEGEE. This CDR3 is built from 15 residues. With 4 bases removed from V and 0 bases from J, the gap between germline ends came to 11 bases. The protocol was immunoSEQ multiplex PCR, while the TCRdb copy is restricted to in-frame clones and leaves out a portion. The sample yields roughly 150,000 clones, 88% seen once. Sequenced input: blood. This receptor was taken from a young man in good health. This chain connects TRBV5-8 to TRBJ1-5; D is undetermined. As DNA, the CDR3 is TGTGCCAGCAGCGACGACGGCTATAGCAATCAGCCCCAGCATTTT. Amino acid sequence: CASSDDGYSNQPQHF.